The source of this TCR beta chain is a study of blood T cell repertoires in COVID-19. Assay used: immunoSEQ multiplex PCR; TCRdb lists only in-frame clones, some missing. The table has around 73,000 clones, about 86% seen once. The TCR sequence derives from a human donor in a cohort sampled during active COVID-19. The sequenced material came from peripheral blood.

CDR3 DNA: TGCACCAGCAGCCCGGCGGGGGAAGAGACCCAGTACTTC. Translated: CTSSPAGEETQYF. V is TRBV1 and J is TRBJ2-5; TRBD2 reflects the table's D call only, with no check against the DNA. TRBV1 is a listed pseudogene. This CDR3 is built from 13 residues.